Included here is one T cell receptor beta chain sequence, with context. The data belong to a study of blood T cell repertoires in COVID-19. For the study at large: Sites across the United States, Italy and Spain contributed samples from acute and convalescent COVID-19.

V shed 1 base and J 2 bases; nucleotides not matched to a gene: 2. Germline CDR1 is MNHEY and CDR2 is SVGEGT. The CDR3 has 15 amino acids. In the original workflow: Reference gene primer amplification gave nucleated cell count estimates. TCRdb's table, derived via immunoSEQ multiplex PCR, lists solely in-frame clones and lacks some. D and trimming come from the DNA, and the V and J calls and clone size come from that table. The sample contains about 190,000 clones, roughly 80% of which appear only once. The sample consisted of PBMCs or T cells enriched from blood (not recorded which). V usage is TRBV6-2 or TRBV6-3 and J usage is TRBJ2-5, with TRBD1 matching over 9 bases. The clonotype comes from a woman younger than 45 who had recovered from COVID-19. The CDR3 region is CASSYLGQGQETQYF. The CDR3, as DNA: TGTGCCAGCAGTTACTTGGGACAGGGACAAGAGACCCAGTACTTC.